This T cell receptor beta chain was sequenced in a study of blood T cell repertoires in COVID-19. Study in general: Acute and convalescent COVID-19 samples came from the United States, Italy and Spain. T cells, B-cell-depleted T cells, or PBMCs provided the cDNA or gDNA that served as material.

The CDR3 contains 14 residues. In the source study's methods: Amplified reference gene primers provided the basis for estimating nucleated cell counts. Only in-frame clones appear in the TCRdb table, and some are missing; sequencing was by immunoSEQ multiplex PCR. The D gene and trimming were derived from the DNA, and the V and J assignments and clone size from that table. The sample shows over 95,000 clones, about 88% of them seen only once. Sequenced: peripheral blood. V and J are TRBV21-1 and TRBJ1-2; the table's D call TRBD1 went unverified against the DNA. TRBV21-1 is termed a pseudogene. The sequence derives from a woman in her 70s who had recovered from COVID-19. The CDR3 sequence: CASSKGTQAYGYTF. The CDR3 nucleotides read TGTGCCAGCAGCAAAGGGACACAAGCCTATGGCTACACCTTC.